Below, one T cell receptor (beta chain) is given with its context. V was shortened by 1 base and J by 0 bases, with 10 bases between the two germline ends. CDR3 size: 16 residues. The germline gives CDR1 LNHDA, CDR2 SQIVND (reference sequence). Libraries were prepared by immunoSEQ multiplex PCR; TCRdb keeps only in-frame clonotypes and omits some of them. The repertoire holds 200,000 to 250,000 clones, 65% to 90% seen once, with roughly 2.2% in the top ten. The data derive from a study of blood T cell repertoires in COVID-19. This receptor was obtained from a woman between 65 and 79 years old with COVID-19, enrolled during active disease. The sequenced sample consisted of peripheral blood. The rearrangement links TRBV19 to TRBJ1-5, with D unclear. CDR3 in DNA: TGTGCCAGTAGTATAGGTGATTTCTATAGCAATCAGCCCCAGCATTTT. Encoded protein: CASSIGDFYSNQPQHF.